One and the same sample provided the 31 T cell receptor beta chains below, sequenced in a study of tissue T cells after allogeneic stem cell transplantation (dated by TCRdb to between 2021 and 2024). The time point label of this sample denotes: recipient (host-origin) PBMCs collected before allo-HCT. The library was made by the immunoSEQ multiplex PCR assay. TCRdb provides this immuneACCESS table in a form limited to in-frame rearrangements. Some clones are lacking; in checked studies, under half of them reflect an unresolved V gene, and why the rest are absent is not known. The sample includes around 40,000 clones, with 80% to 95% observed a single time. Over 3% of the sample rests with the top ten. The specimen was blood, collected before transplantation. Receptors originate from a woman aged 40-70 years who later had graft-versus-host disease after an allogeneic stem cell transplant.

The chain has TRBV4-1 and TRBJ2-1; 13 nucleotides agree with TRBD2. The CDR3 spans 16 residues. V lost 5 bases to trimming and J lost 7 bases; unmatched junction nucleotides: 8. Germline assignment: CDR1 MGHRA and CDR2 YSYEKL. In DNA, the CDR3 is TGCGCCAGCAGCGACTGGACTAGCGGGAGTGTAAATGAGCAGTTCTTC. Its translation: CASSDWTSGSVNEQFF.

The J gene is TRBJ2-7, the V gene TRBV25-1, with 9 bases aligning to TRBD1. The trim removed 5 bases at V and 3 bases at J, leaving 8 bases unmatched. This CDR3 comprises 15 residues. Germline lookup yields CDR1 MGHDK and CDR2 SYGVNS. CDR3 DNA sequence: TGTGCCAGCAGTAAGGCCGGGACAGGGAACTACGAGCAGTACTTC. Residues: CASSKAGTGNYEQYF.

The rearrangement uses TRBV11-2 and TRBJ2-7, with a possible D match to TRBD1 (5 bases). The germline V gene encodes CDR1 SGHAT and CDR2 FQNNGV. The CDR3 contains 14 residues. Trimming shortened V by 5 bases and J by 3 bases, and 14 bases separated the two germline ends. The CDR3, as DNA: TGTGCCAGCAGCCGTAGGGCCCAGGGCTACGAGCAGTACTTC. This sequence encodes CASSRRAQGYEQYF.

This chain links TRBV19 with TRBJ1-6; the D is unclear. Germline lookup yields CDR1 LNHDA and CDR2 SQIVND (reference sequence). V was shortened by 7 bases and J by 10 bases, with 17 bases between the two germline ends. The CDR3 covers 14 residues. The CDR3 sequence is CASKLRGSESPLHF. CDR3 DNA: TGTGCCAGTAAGCTCCGAGGGTCAGAATCACCCCTCCACTTT.

The chain combines TRBV11-2 with TRBJ2-1; perhaps TRBD2 as D (6 bases). The CDR3 extends over 13 amino acids. V dropped 3 bases and J dropped 11 bases, with 14 bases sitting between them. From germline, CDR1 is SGHAT and CDR2 FQNNGV. This chain's CDR3 is CASSFHPSDKQFF. The CDR3 DNA is TGTGCCAGCAGCTTCCACCCTAGCGACAAGCAGTTCTTC.

Details on this clone: The same CDR3 arises from other DNA sequences in this sample as well. The chain carries TRBV5-8 and TRBJ2-5; unclear D gene. This CDR3 contains 11 residues. The germline CDR1 and CDR2 sequences are SGHTS and YDEGEE. V was shortened by 0 bases and J by 4 bases, with 1 base between the two germline ends. DNA for the CDR3: TGTGCCAGCAGCTTGGTAGAGACCCAGTACTTC. Translated, it gives CASSLVETQYF.

V gene TRBV18 combines with J gene TRBJ1-2; no clear D. Trimming pared 2 bases from V and 6 bases from J, leaving 16 bases between. The CDR3 sequence is 15 residues long. From germline, CDR1 is KGHSH and CDR2 LQKENI. CDR3 protein: CASSPSPELGNGYTF. CDR3 coding DNA: TGTGCCAGCTCACCATCCCCTGAGTTGGGGAATGGCTACACCTTC.

In nucleotides, the CDR3 is TGTGCCAGCGAACAGAGCTCTGGAAACACCATATATTTT. It is translated as CASEQSSGNTIYF. V is TRBV19 and J is TRBJ1-3; D unclear. Between the trimmed V and J ends, which lost 9 bases and 0 bases, there was a span of 9 bases. Per germline, CDR1 LNHDA and CDR2 SQIVND (reference sequence). CDR3 length: 13 residues.

J is TRBJ2-1 and V is TRBV29-1, with D perhaps matching TRBD1 (8 bases). V was pared by 3 bases and J by 1 base, with 25 bases between. The CDR3 loop spans 19 amino acids. In germline, CDR1 is SQVTM, CDR2 ANQGSEA. The CDR3 DNA reads TGCAGCGTTGATTTGACAGGGGTTATTGGGCGGGAGTCCTACAATGAGCAGTTCTTC. The encoded protein is CSVDLTGVIGRESYNEQFF.

The chain couples TRBV4-3 to TRBJ1-2; maybe TRBD1 (6 bases). This CDR3 is 14 amino acids long. The ends were cut back, 1 base at V and 7 bases at J, with 13 bases in the middle. Germline assignment: CDR1 LGHNA and CDR2 YSLEER. For the CDR3, the DNA is TGCGCCAGCAGCCAAGGAACAGGGTCGCCTGGCTACACCTTC. This encodes CASSQGTGSPGYTF.

This chain joins TRBV5-4 and TRBJ2-3; D unresolved. Germline V CDR1 and CDR2: SGHNT, YYREEE (reference sequence). The CDR3 spans 15 residues. The ends were cut back, 2 bases at V and 2 bases at J, with 12 bases in the middle. CDR3 DNA sequence: TGTGCCAGCAGCTTTCGGGCGGCCGACACAGATACGCAGTATTTT. This translates into CASSFRAADTDTQYF.

The chain is built from TRBV2 and TRBJ2-1; TRBD1 matches 7 bases. Germline lookup yields CDR1 SNHLY and CDR2 FYNNEI. The CDR3 is made up of 14 amino acids. V lost 3 bases and J lost 3; bases outside the gene matches: 2. CDR3 protein: CASSEPGGYNEQFF. The CDR3 nucleotides are TGTGCCAGCAGTGAGCCAGGGGGCTACAATGAGCAGTTCTTC.

The chain joins TRBV6-5 to TRBJ2-3; D is ambiguous. Germline V gene lookup returns CDR1 MNHEY and CDR2 SVGAGI. Trimming shortened V by 2 bases and J by 0 bases, and 12 bases separated the two germline ends. CDR3 size: 16 residues. DNA of the CDR3: TGTGCCAGCAGTTACCTCCGTACATCTAGCACAGATACGCAGTATTTT. This translates into CASSYLRTSSTDTQYF.

The chain employs TRBV9 and TRBJ2-7, with 9 bases lining up with TRBD2. This CDR3 spans 14 amino acids. In germline, CDR1 is SGDLS, CDR2 YYNGEE. V was pared by 4 bases and J by 2 bases, with 4 bases of the junction left unmatched. CDR3 nucleotide sequence: TGTGCCAGCAGCTTCGGGACTAGCCCCTACGAGCAGTACTTC. Protein: CASSFGTSPYEQYF. The full variable domain, with the rest looked up from reference TRBV9 and TRBJ2-7, is DSGVTQTPKHLITATGQRVTLRCSPRSGDLSVYWYQQSLDQGLQFLIQYYNGEERAKGNILERFSAQQFPDLHSELNLSSLELGDSALYFCASSFGTSPYEQYFGPGTRLTVT.

The J gene is TRBJ2-1, the V gene TRBV5-1; no clear D. The length of the CDR3 is 13 residues. The V gene's germline CDR1 is SGHRS and CDR2 YFSETQ. The ends were cut back, 6 bases at V and 3 bases at J, with 10 bases in the middle. The CDR3 DNA reads TGCGCCAGCACCCTGGACCTCTACAATGAGCAGTTCTTC. The encoded protein is CASTLDLYNEQFF. The full variable domain, rest sourced from reference TRBV5-1 and TRBJ2-1, is KAGVTQTPRYLIKTRGQQVTLSCSPISGHRSVSWYQQTPGQGLQFLFEYFSETQRNKGNFPGRFSGRQFSNSRSEMNVSTLELGDSALYLCASTLDLYNEQFFGPGTRLTVL.

The rearrangement joins TRBV5-1 to TRBJ2-3, with 8 nucleotides matching TRBD2. CDR1 is SGHRS and CDR2 is YFSETQ in the germline V gene. The CDR3 consists of 14 residues. V gave up 3 bases and J gave up 4 bases; unmatched junction bases: 4. Here the CDR3 reads CASSWSGSADTQYF. The CDR3 DNA follows: TGCGCCAGCAGCTGGAGCGGGAGTGCAGATACGCAGTATTTT.

The J gene is TRBJ2-7, the V gene TRBV2; the match to TRBD2 covers 8 bases. This CDR3 has 14 residues. J was trimmed by 2 bases and V by 6 bases; bases with no gene match: 6. Germline V gene lookup returns CDR1 SNHLY and CDR2 FYNNEI. In DNA, the CDR3 is TGTGCCAGCAGGGGGGTAGCGGGGACCTACGAGCAGTACTTC. It encodes CASRGVAGTYEQYF.

The chain uses TRBV5-6 and TRBJ1-1; the D is unclear. Trimming took off 2 bases at V and 3 bases at J, with 14 bases between the two ends. The CDR3 sequence is 15 residues long. The germline V gene encodes CDR1 SGHDT and CDR2 YYEEEE. The CDR3 DNA sequence: TGTGCCAGCAGCTTCTCTGGCATGTTCTACACTGAAGCTTTCTTT. It yields the protein CASSFSGMFYTEAFF. The whole variable domain, filled in from reference TRBV5-6 and TRBJ1-1, reads DAGVTQSPTHLIKTRGQQVTLRCSPKSGHDTVSWYQQALGQGPQFIFQYYEEEERQRGNFPDRFSGHQFPNYSSELNVNALLLGDSALYLCASSFSGMFYTEAFFGQGTRLTVV.

The J gene is TRBJ2-7, the V gene TRBV9; TRBD2 is a possible D gene (6 bases). Per germline, CDR1 SGDLS and CDR2 YYNGEE. V was clipped by 0 bases and J by 4 bases, with 20 bases between them. The CDR3 length is 17 residues. The CDR3 is CASSVERGREGDYEQYF. The CDR3 bases are TGTGCCAGCAGCGTAGAAAGAGGGCGGGAAGGGGATTACGAGCAGTACTTC.

This clone has a handful of counts. V and J are TRBV6-6 and TRBJ1-6, with no clear D. This CDR3 region has 13 residues. The V gene's germline CDR1 is MNHNY and CDR2 SVGAGI (reference sequence). The V gene lost 0 bases and the J gene lost 10 bases, with 7 bases spanning the gap. The CDR3 nucleotides read TGTGCCAGCAGTTACTCCAATGAGTCACCCCTCCACTTT. This encodes CASSYSNESPLHF.

The genes are TRBV18 and TRBJ1-1; possible D gene TRBD1, 6 bases. CDR3 length equals 18 residues. V was clipped by 6 bases and J by 3 bases, with 26 bases between them. The germline V gene has CDR1 KGHSH and CDR2 LQKENI. This CDR3 reads CASSLRGGTYVGDTEAFF. CDR3 bases: TGTGCCAGCTCCCTAAGGGGGGGGACTTATGTGGGTGACACTGAAGCTTTCTTT.

CDR3 in amino acids: CASSRDHREAEQFF. CDR3 DNA: TGTGCCAGCAGTCGGGACCACAGGGAAGCGGAGCAGTTCTTC. J is TRBJ2-1 and V is TRBV6-5, with D tentatively TRBD1 (6 bases). Germline V gene lookup returns CDR1 MNHEY and CDR2 SVGAGI. The V end lost 5 bases, the J end lost 10 bases, and 18 bases lay between the germline ends. This CDR3 comprises 14 residues.

Comment on this clone: Mismatch with germline at one junction end may stem from a read error. V and J are TRBV18 and TRBJ2-1, with TRBD2 identical over 15 bases. From germline, CDR1 is KGHSH and CDR2 LQKENI. This CDR3 is built from 17 residues. CDR3 sequence reads: CASSPRTSGRAYNEQFF. The CDR3 nucleotides read TGTGCCAGCTCACCCAGGACTAGCGGGAGGGCCTATAATGAGCAGTTCTTC.

This chain joins TRBV6-2 or TRBV6-3 and TRBJ2-7; TRBD2 matches at 12 bases. The CDR3 sequence is 15 residues long. The V segment lost 6 bases and the J segment 2 bases; nucleotides outside the gene matches: 5. Germline V lookup: CDR1 MNHEY, CDR2 SVGEGT. The CDR3 DNA follows: TGTGCCAGCAGGCCTAGCGGGAGGGCCGCCTACGAGCAGTACTTC. This encodes CASRPSGRAAYEQYF.

This chain links TRBV6-2 or TRBV6-3 with TRBJ2-7; D might be TRBD2 (6 bases). The CDR3 is 15 residues long. Trimming left V 2 bases short and J 2 bases short, with 13 bases between. Germline V gives CDR1 MNHEY, CDR2 SVGEGT. The CDR3 nucleotides are TGTGCCAGCAGTTACAGATCCGGGAGCCCCTACGAGCAGTACTTC. This encodes CASSYRSGSPYEQYF.

The gene calls are TRBV6-4 and TRBJ1-1; D is ambiguous. The CDR3 is 13 residues long. V was trimmed by 0 bases and J by 7 bases, leaving 9 bases between them. Germline V gene data show CDR1 as MRHNA and CDR2 as SNTAGT. This chain's CDR3 is CASSDSSEGEAFF. CDR3 DNA: TGTGCCAGCAGTGACTCGAGTGAGGGTGAAGCTTTCTTT.

The chain couples TRBV27 to TRBJ1-2; D remains ambiguous. The CDR3 loop spans 13 amino acids. V was trimmed by 0 bases and J by 7 bases, leaving 9 bases between them. The germline V gene has CDR1 MNHEY and CDR2 SMNVEV (reference sequence). The CDR3 DNA sequence: TGTGCCAGCAGTTTATCGGCGTCTATTGGCTACACCTTC. Translated: CASSLSASIGYTF.

This rearrangement joins TRBV14 to TRBJ2-7, with unresolved D. V was pared by 6 bases and J by 2 bases, with 11 bases between. Germline values: CDR1 SGHDN, CDR2 FVKESK. The CDR3 has 13 residues. CDR3 region: CASRPDGAYEQYF. The CDR3 DNA is TGTGCCAGCAGACCCGACGGCGCCTACGAGCAGTACTTC. The full variable domain, rest sourced from reference TRBV14 and TRBJ2-7, is EAGVTQFPSHSVIEKGQTVTLRCDPISGHDNLYWYRRVMGKEIKFLLHFVKESKQDESGMPNNRFLAERTGGTYSTLKVQPAELEDSGVYFCASRPDGAYEQYFGPGTRLTVT.

V and J are TRBV4-3 and TRBJ1-1; D is possibly TRBD1 (5 bases). This CDR3 is 13 amino acids long. Germline V CDR1 and CDR2: LGHNA, YSLEER. Trimming removed 4 bases at V and 5 bases at J, with 11 bases between. CDR3 in amino acids: CASSPHGGTEAFF. The CDR3 DNA sequence: TGCGCCAGCAGCCCCCACGGGGGTACTGAAGCTTTCTTT.

The chain combines TRBV5-5 with TRBJ2-7; possible D gene TRBD2, 6 bases. The CDR3 extends over 15 amino acids. Germline CDR1 and CDR2: SGHKS and YYEKEE (reference sequence). V dropped 1 base and J dropped 4 bases, with 15 bases sitting between them. Written as DNA, the CDR3 is TGTGCCAGCAGCTTGTCGGGAGACAACCGATACGAGCAGTACTTC. Protein product: CASSLSGDNRYEQYF. Drawing the rest from reference TRBV5-5 and TRBJ2-7, the complete variable domain is DAGVTQSPTHLIKTRGQQVTLRCSPISGHKSVSWYQQVLGQGPQFIFQYYEKEERGRGNFPDRFSARQFPNYSSELNVNALLLGDSALYLCASSLSGDNRYEQYFGPGTRLTVT.

V and J are TRBV7-8 and TRBJ2-7; 7 nucleotides line up with TRBD2. V lost 3 bases, J lost 7 bases, and 6 bases stayed unmatched. This CDR3 has 13 residues. Germline-derived CDR1 and CDR2 are SGHVS and FQNEAQ. CDR3 sequence reads: CASSLGGEREQYF. CDR3 DNA sequence: TGTGCCAGCAGCTTGGGGGGGGAGCGGGAGCAGTACTTC.